This T cell receptor beta chain came from a study of T-cell reconstitution after alpha-beta-depleted transplantation in children. The authors prepared the TCRbeta library with unique molecular identifiers. TCRdb ran MiXCR on the PCR reads and lists one entry per CDR3 protein. The table lists about 610,000 distinct CDR3 sequences, about 10% of them singletons. CDR3 length: 13 amino acids. Trimming cost V 4 bases and J 8 bases, with 15 bases left between them. Looked up from germline, CDR1 is DFQATT and CDR2 is SNEGSKA (reference sequence). The source material was PBMCs from the stem cell graft donor, sampled from the stem cell graft. The chain uses TRBV20-1 and TRBJ2-1; possible D gene TRBD2, 6 bases. The origin of this receptor is a human donor who donated a stem cell graft to a child with acute myeloid leukemia. CDR3 residues: CSATIGRGYEQFF. CDR3 DNA: TGCAGTGCTACTATCGGGCGGGGCTATGAGCAGTTCTTC.